What follows describes a single T cell receptor (beta chain). The DNA is left out, because the CDR3 cannot be placed on it with certainty; the CDR3 is given as TCRdb lists it. The sample comes from a study of blood T cell repertoires in COVID-19. The method was immunoSEQ multiplex PCR; TCRdb's version includes in-frame clones alone and lacks a portion of them. Of approximately 170,000 clones in the sample, around four fifths were seen once. The length of the CDR3 is 16 amino acids, counting both ends. Per the germline V gene, CDR1 is MDHEN and CDR2 is SYDVKM. The specimen was peripheral blood. The chain links TRBV28 to TRBJ1-4; TRBD1 was called by the table and not checked on the DNA. The receptor's source is a man between 65 and 79 years old who had recovered from COVID-19. CDR3 residues: CASSSSFGTGVGKLFF.